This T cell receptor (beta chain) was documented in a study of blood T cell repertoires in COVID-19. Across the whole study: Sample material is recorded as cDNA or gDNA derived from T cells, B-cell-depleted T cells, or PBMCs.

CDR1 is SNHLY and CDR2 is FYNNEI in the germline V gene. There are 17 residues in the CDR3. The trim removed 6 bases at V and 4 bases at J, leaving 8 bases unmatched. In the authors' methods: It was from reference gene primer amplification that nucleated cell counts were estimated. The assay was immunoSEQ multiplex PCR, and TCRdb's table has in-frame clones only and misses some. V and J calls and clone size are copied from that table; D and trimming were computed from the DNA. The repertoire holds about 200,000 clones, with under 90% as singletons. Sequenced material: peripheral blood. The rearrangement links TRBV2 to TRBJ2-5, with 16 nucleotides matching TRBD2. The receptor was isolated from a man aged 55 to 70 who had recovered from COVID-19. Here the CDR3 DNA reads TGTGCCAGCAGAACGGGACTAGCGGGAGGGGGGGGAGAGACCCAGTACTTC. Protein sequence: CASRTGLAGGGGETQYF.